What follows are 20 T cell receptor beta chains derived from one specimen sequenced in a study of CD4 T cells in relation to SARS-CoV-2 and coronaviruses. Before the COVID-19 pandemic, during about 2011-2018, CD4+ T cells were taken from unexposed donors. The cells were cultured for about 10 days before CD4+ T cells were isolated. Sequencing was performed with immunoSEQ multiplex PCR; in TCRdb, only in-frame clones are kept and a portion is missing. The sample yields roughly 28,000 clones, just under 75% seen once. Which antigens these TCRs recognize remains unknown. Material for sequencing was CD4+ T cells from PBMCs, cultured in vitro. The receptor set was obtained from a human donor in good health.

J is TRBJ2-7 and V is TRBV6-5; 8 bases are a match to TRBD2. CDR1 and CDR2 (germline): MNHEY, SVGAGI. With 4 bases clipped from V and 2 bases from J, the junction kept 7 bases outside the gene matches. This CDR3 has 15 residues. CDR3 sequence (DNA): TGTGCCAGCAGTTCCAACGCGGGGGGCCCCTACGAGCAGTACTTC. Translated, it gives CASSSNAGGPYEQYF.

This clone was seen a few times. The rearrangement joins TRBV28 to TRBJ2-7; D is tentatively TRBD1 or TRBD2 (6 bases each). The CDR3 has 16 residues. Trimming removed 5 bases from V and 3 bases from J, with 20 bases in between. The germline CDR1 and CDR2 sequences are MDHEN and SYDVKM. Written as DNA, the CDR3 is TGTGCCAGCAGTCCGACAGGAGGGAGAGGACACTACGAGCAGTACTTC. Protein: CASSPTGGRGHYEQYF.

Here the CDR3 reads CASGGQVTDEQYF. CDR3 in DNA: TGTGCCAGCGGCGGACAGGTAACAGACGAGCAGTACTTC. V is TRBV7-9 and J is TRBJ2-7; the match to TRBD1 covers 7 bases. This CDR3 contains 13 residues. Germline V gene sequence: CDR1 SEHNR, CDR2 FQNEAQ (reference sequence). The V segment lost 8 bases and the J segment 5 bases; nucleotides outside the gene matches: 9. The variable domain in full, completed from reference TRBV7-9 and TRBJ2-7, reads DTGVSQNPRHKITKRGQNVTFRCDPISEHNRLYWYRQTLGQGPEFLTYFQNEAQLEKSRLLSDRFSAERPKGSFSTLEIQRTEQGDSAMYLCASGGQVTDEQYFGPGTRLTVT.

The CDR3 sequence is CAWSLRAGGADTQYF. The DNA of the CDR3 is TGTGCCTGGAGTCTCCGAGCGGGAGGCGCAGATACGCAGTATTTT. The chain carries TRBV30 and TRBJ2-3, with TRBD2 matching 9 bases. The CDR3 extends over 15 amino acids. Unmatched junction bases numbered 7, after V lost 2 bases and J lost 4 bases. In germline, CDR1 is GTSNPN, CDR2 SVGIG (reference sequence).

V usage is TRBV19 and J usage is TRBJ1-4; tentative D call: TRBD1 (5 bases). This CDR3 has 18 amino acids. CDR1 and CDR2 from the germline V gene are LNHDA and SQIVND (reference sequence). Trimming stripped 4 bases from V and 6 bases from J, with 24 bases between. The CDR3 is CASSSLPGKGPADEKLFF. The CDR3 DNA sequence: TGTGCCAGTAGTAGCTTACCTGGGAAGGGGCCGGCGGATGAAAAACTGTTTTTT.

The rearrangement uses TRBV18 and TRBJ1-2; D gene uncertain. Per germline, CDR1 KGHSH and CDR2 LQKENI. Trimming removed 2 bases at V and 0 bases at J, with 4 bases between. This CDR3 is built from 13 residues. CDR3 in DNA: TGTGCCAGCTCACCAACAGCTAACTATGGCTACACCTTC. Translating gives CASSPTANYGYTF.

This clone was observed a few times. The chain joins TRBV6-5 to TRBJ2-5; a weak D match, TRBD1 (6 bases). The CDR3 is 15 residues long. The germline V gene encodes CDR1 MNHEY and CDR2 SVGAGI. The V gene lost 10 bases and the J gene lost 2 bases, with 20 bases spanning the gap. In DNA, the CDR3 is TGTGCCATCGCGGTTACAGGGAGTGCTCAAGAGACCCAGTACTTC. Translating it yields CAIAVTGSAQETQYF.

This clone came up a few times. CDR3 sequence (DNA): TGTGCCAGCAGCTTAAGTCGGGGGGTTTACGAGCAGTACTTC. As protein: CASSLSRGVYEQYF. J is TRBJ2-7 and V is TRBV7-2; TRBD2 matches 7 bases. The CDR3 runs 14 residues. V shed 2 bases, J shed 4 bases, and the junction held 5 bases outside the gene matches. Germline loops: CDR1 SGHTA, CDR2 FQGNSA.

J is TRBJ2-3 and V is TRBV2, with D possibly being TRBD2 (5 bases). The germline V and J ends were trimmed by 8 bases and 0 bases, with 12 bases remaining between them. CDR1 and CDR2 from the germline V gene are SNHLY and FYNNEI. This CDR3 spans 14 amino acids. The CDR3, as DNA: TGTGCCAGCCGACTACAACCTAGCACAGATACGCAGTATTTT. This encodes CASRLQPSTDTQYF.

This clone was picked up one time. The chain couples TRBV19 to TRBJ1-1, with D possibly being TRBD1 (5 bases). The CDR3 covers 16 residues. The V end lost 7 bases, the J end lost 0 bases, and 18 bases lay between the germline ends. Germline CDR1 is LNHDA and CDR2 is SQIVND (reference sequence). CDR3 coding DNA: TGTGCCAGTAAGGGGCGCCTCAGGTCGCTGAACACTGAAGCTTTCTTT. It yields the protein CASKGRLRSLNTEAFF.

This clone was seen only once. This chain uses TRBV7-2 with TRBJ1-4, with D tentatively TRBD1 (6 bases). The CDR3 runs 14 residues. CDR1 and CDR2 (germline): SGHTA, FQGNSA. Trimming shortened V by 5 bases and J by 4 bases, and 11 bases separated the two germline ends. This CDR3 reads CASSLGGVNEKLFF. CDR3 nucleotides: TGTGCCAGCAGCCTAGGGGGAGTTAATGAAAAACTGTTTTTT.

The table lists this clone with a few counts. CDR3 in amino acids: CATSRDRGRYEQYF. The CDR3 DNA follows: TGTGCCACCAGCAGAGACAGGGGACGCTACGAGCAGTACTTC. The chain joins TRBV15 to TRBJ2-7, with D perhaps matching TRBD1 (6 bases). This CDR3 contains 14 residues. V lost 0 bases to trimming and J lost 3 bases, with 9 bases between them. Germline-derived CDR1 and CDR2 are LNHNV and YYDKDF (reference sequence).

DNA for the CDR3: TGTGCCAGCAGTACCAACCATTCACCCCTCCACTTT. Its protein is CASSTNHSPLHF. The gene calls are TRBV6-5 and TRBJ1-6; D call uncertain. This CDR3 has 12 amino acids. Germline V lookup: CDR1 MNHEY, CDR2 SVGAGI. V dropped 5 bases and J dropped 8 bases, with 7 bases sitting between them.

This chain joins TRBV6-5 and TRBJ1-6; D gene unclear. The CDR3 loop spans 15 amino acids. Trimming removed 6 bases at V and 7 bases at J, with 16 bases between. Germline V CDR1 and CDR2: MNHEY, SVGAGI. The DNA of the CDR3 is TGTGCCAGCAGACCCGGTGTGGGTGGGAATTCACCCCTCCACTTT. This encodes CASRPGVGGNSPLHF.

The chain recombines TRBV5-1 with TRBJ1-1; D unresolved. The CDR3 spans 15 residues. Trimming stripped 0 bases from V and 1 base from J, with 10 bases between. Germline V lookup: CDR1 SGHRS, CDR2 YFSETQ. The CDR3: CASSLGHIRNTEAFF. The CDR3 coding sequence is TGCGCCAGCAGCTTGGGACATATAAGGAACACTGAAGCTTTCTTT.

The V call is TRBV7-6, the J call TRBJ2-5, with D tentatively TRBD1 or TRBD2 (6 bases each). V was shortened by 0 bases and J by 4 bases, with 15 bases between the two germline ends. The CDR3 totals 16 residues. The V gene's germline CDR1 is SGHVS and CDR2 FNYEAQ. The CDR3 reads CASSLAPLQGGETQYF. CDR3 sequence (DNA): TGTGCCAGCAGCTTAGCTCCTTTACAGGGAGGAGAGACCCAGTACTTC.

In its sample, this clone was seen a few times. V gene TRBV3-1 (or the pseudogene TRBV3-2) combines with J gene TRBJ2-5; D gene ambiguous. The CDR3 has 13 amino acids. In germline, CDR1 is LGHDT, CDR2 YNNKEL (reference sequence). V shed 1 base and J shed 1 base, with 4 bases lying between them. CDR3 DNA sequence: TGTGCCAGCAGCCAAGTTCGCCAAGAGACCCAGTACTTC. Translation: CASSQVRQETQYF.

This clone was seen more than once but under ten times. The chain combines TRBV6-5 with TRBJ1-6; a possible D gene is TRBD1 (6 bases). The V gene's germline CDR1 is MNHEY and CDR2 SVGAGI. Trimming stripped 5 bases from V and 6 bases from J, with 11 bases between. CDR3 length equals 14 residues. As DNA, the CDR3 is TGTGCCAGCAGTCCTCGGGACACTAATTCACCCCTCCACTTT. This translates into CASSPRDTNSPLHF.

This clone turned up a few times. This rearrangement joins TRBV6-6 to TRBJ2-7; D unresolved. CDR3 length: 11 residues. V was pared by 7 bases and J by 4 bases, with 8 bases between. Germline V gene data show CDR1 as MNHNY and CDR2 as SVGAGI (reference sequence). The CDR3 reads CASTSLYEQYF. The CDR3 bases are TGTGCCAGCACGTCCCTTTACGAGCAGTACTTC.

The V call is TRBV10-3, the J call TRBJ2-5; a possible D gene is TRBD1 (6 bases). The V end lost 3 bases, the J end lost 5 bases, and 13 bases lay between the germline ends. Per germline, CDR1 ENHRY and CDR2 SYGVKD. CDR3 size: 14 residues. CDR3 sequence reads: CAISERTAYETQYF. The CDR3 region has the DNA TGTGCCATCAGTGAACGGACAGCCTACGAGACCCAGTACTTC.